This T cell receptor (beta chain) was retrieved from a study of CD8 T cells in ankylosing spondylitis (TCRdb year 2017). Describing the broader study: The study set out to find disease-linked TCR variants by profiling T cell receptor beta repertoires in ankylosing spondylitis patients and healthy donors. Peripheral blood was sampled, and synovial fluid was also collected from ankylosing spondylitis patients. The full study cohort was made up of 25 ankylosing spondylitis patients and around 100 healthy donors.

Synovial fluid samples and blood samples obtained from the same ankylosing spondylitis patients were matched. The V end gives up 6 bases and the J end 5 bases, leaving 12 bases in the junction not matched to a gene. Via the germline V gene, CDR1 is SNHLY and CDR2 FYNNEI. The CDR3 measures 15 amino acids from cysteine to phenylalanine. Solely the CDR3 DNA is kept, with 45 bases framed from the first base. Broader findings and caveats from the paper: Some motif variants had previously been reported in the synovial fluid and blood of reactive arthritis patients, which suggests shared mechanisms of disease initiation. According to the report, matched synovial fluid samples from ankylosing spondylitis patients were significantly enriched for the disease-linked clones. Blood from ankylosing spondylitis patients appeared to be characterized by a TCR beta motif made up of under ten highly homologous amino acid variants. In peripheral blood, the disease-linked clones were found at relatively low frequencies and had a CD8+ phenotype.

Sequencing was carried out with an Illumina HiSeq 2500. Quantitative 5'-RACE with molecular barcodes was the method used to prepare the TCR beta libraries. The authors processed their data as follows. A new computational method based on a probabilistic model of VDJ rearrangement was used to identify disease-linked TCR variants. Clones were called with MiXCR by TCRdb after fastp trimmed the public reads at Q25, and only in-frame beta chains were retained. Identical CDR3 protein sequences are pooled into one entry, listed with their most common genes and DNA. These V and J calls rely on TCRdb rather than the paper's analysis. This sample has some 140,000 distinct CDR3 sequences in its table, and roughly 8% of those were observed once. The ten largest account for under 7.5% of the sample. In this sample, this clonotype turned up many times. Its antigen is not yet known. No much larger clone exists at a distance of one base, and base qualities are not known.

Sequencing used synovial fluid, either unsorted or a sorted T cell fraction (not recorded which). This sequence uses TRBV2 and TRBJ1-2; TRBD1 agrees with 7 junctional bases. The clonotype comes from a male donor with ankylosing spondylitis. CDR3 loop: CASRYGATGSYGYTF. The bases are TGTGCCAGCAGATACGGCGCGACAGGGTCTTATGGCTACACCTTC.